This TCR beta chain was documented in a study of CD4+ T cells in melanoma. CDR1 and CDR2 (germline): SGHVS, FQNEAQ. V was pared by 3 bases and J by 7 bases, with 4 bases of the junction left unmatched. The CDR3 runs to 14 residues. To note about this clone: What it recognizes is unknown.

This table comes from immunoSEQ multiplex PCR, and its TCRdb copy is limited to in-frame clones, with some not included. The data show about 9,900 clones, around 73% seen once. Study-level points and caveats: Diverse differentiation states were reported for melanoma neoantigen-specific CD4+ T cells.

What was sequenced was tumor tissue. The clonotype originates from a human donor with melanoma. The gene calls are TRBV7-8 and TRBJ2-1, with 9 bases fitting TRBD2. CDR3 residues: CASSLGGGDNEQFF. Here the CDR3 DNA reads TGTGCCAGCAGCTTGGGCGGGGGGGATAATGAGCAGTTCTTC.